Below are 18 T cell receptor beta chains sequenced from a single sample in a study of shared clonotypes between healthy human individuals. As defined, naive CD8 cells were CD45RO-negative and positively selected for CCR7, with terminally differentiated effector memory CD45RA+ cells excluded. Generated by immunoSEQ multiplex PCR, the TCRdb table keeps only in-frame clones and is missing some. Of around 2,000,000 clones listed, just over 90% are singletons. The specimen was naive CD8+ T cells from PBMCs. The receptors derive from a young man in good health. Some clones in this sample may be carry-over from other donors' samples.

A note on this clone: Other DNA sequences in this sample translate to the same CDR3. The chain combines TRBV27 with TRBJ1-5; unclear D gene. The germline V and J ends were trimmed by 5 bases and 0 bases, with 11 bases remaining between them. The CDR3 runs to 15 residues. Germline-derived CDR1 and CDR2 are MNHEY and SMNVEV (reference sequence). CDR3 in amino acids: CASSLGQNSNQPQHF. For the CDR3, the DNA is TGTGCCAGCAGTCTCGGCCAGAATAGCAATCAGCCCCAGCATTTT.

The rearrangement links TRBV6-1 to TRBJ2-7; D ambiguous. Trimming left V 0 bases short and J 6 bases short, with 3 bases between. This CDR3 comprises 11 residues. The germline CDR1 and CDR2 sequences are MNHNS and SASEGT. The CDR3 loop reads CASSEAPEQYF. In DNA, the CDR3 is TGTGCCAGCAGTGAAGCGCCCGAGCAGTACTTC.

The chain is built from TRBV15 and TRBJ1-4; 9 nucleotides agree with TRBD1. Germline loops: CDR1 LNHNV, CDR2 YYDKDF (reference sequence). The CDR3 is made up of 16 amino acids. After removal of 5 bases from V and 8 bases from J, the junction contained 12 bases not matched to a gene. In DNA form, the CDR3 reads TGTGCCACCAGCCGATCGGGGACAGGGTTGGTCGAAAAACTGTTTTTT. Translating it yields CATSRSGTGLVEKLFF.

The chain is built from TRBV5-1 and TRBJ2-2; weak D call: TRBD1 (6 bases). Germline CDR1 reads SGHRS; CDR2 reads YFSETQ. The CDR3 consists of 19 residues. Trimming shortened V by 0 bases and J by 1 base, and 19 bases separated the two germline ends. The CDR3 sequence: CASSLARTAEPRNTGELFF. Written as DNA, the CDR3 is TGCGCCAGCAGCTTGGCCCGGACAGCAGAACCACGGAACACCGGGGAGCTGTTTTTT.

The chain uses TRBV7-9 and TRBJ2-7, with 7 bases fitting TRBD2. Germline V gene data show CDR1 as SEHNR and CDR2 as FQNEAQ (reference sequence). J gave up 0 bases and V 5 bases, and 4 bases lay outside the gene matches. CDR3 length: 14 residues. The CDR3 here is CASSGGDYSYEQYF. In nucleotides, the CDR3 is TGTGCCAGCAGCGGAGGGGACTACTCCTACGAGCAGTACTTC.

The rearrangement uses TRBV6-6 and TRBJ1-5; D is possibly TRBD1 (6 bases). The CDR3 is made up of 15 amino acids. Germline CDR1 and CDR2: MNHNY and SVGAGI (reference sequence). The germline V and J ends were trimmed by 2 bases and 7 bases, with 15 bases remaining between them. The DNA for the CDR3 is TGTGCCAGCAGTTACGGCAGGGGAAGGGACCAGCCCCAGCATTTT. Translation gives CASSYGRGRDQPQHF.

Only one count was recorded for this clone. The chain employs TRBV14 and TRBJ1-4; maybe TRBD1 (5 bases). The V end lost 4 bases, the J end lost 7 bases, and 16 bases lay between the germline ends. CDR3 size: 15 residues. CDR1 SGHDN and CDR2 FVKESK come from the germline V gene. DNA of the CDR3: TGTGCCAGCAGCCCATGGGGGAAGGTCGGTGAAAAACTGTTTTTT. It encodes CASSPWGKVGEKLFF. Variable domain in full (rest from reference TRBV14 and TRBJ1-4): EAGVTQFPSHSVIEKGQTVTLRCDPISGHDNLYWYRRVMGKEIKFLLHFVKESKQDESGMPNNRFLAERTGGTYSTLKVQPAELEDSGVYFCASSPWGKVGEKLFFGSGTQLSVL.

This sequence joins TRBV28 and TRBJ2-2, with 7 bases aligning to TRBD1. V dropped 2 bases and J dropped 2; count of bases not matched to a gene: 5. Germline V gene data show CDR1 as MDHEN and CDR2 as SYDVKM. The CDR3 covers 16 residues. The CDR3 spells CASSLEGGINTGELFF. The CDR3 region has the DNA TGTGCCAGCAGTTTAGAAGGGGGCATAAACACCGGGGAGCTGTTTTTT.

The gene calls are TRBV5-1 and TRBJ2-4, with 7 positions matching TRBD1. Per the germline V gene, CDR1 is SGHRS and CDR2 is YFSETQ. There are 14 residues in the CDR3. The junction had 2 bases not matched to a gene; V was cut back by 3 bases and J by 2 bases. CDR3: CASSSTGPKNIQYF. The DNA of the CDR3 is TGCGCCAGCAGCTCGACAGGGCCCAAAAACATTCAGTACTTC.

The genes are TRBV29-1 and TRBJ2-1; the match to TRBD1 covers 7 bases. Per germline, CDR1 SQVTM and CDR2 ANQGSEA. The length of the CDR3 is 13 residues. Trimming cost V 7 bases and J 7 bases; bases outside gene matches: 10. The chain's CDR3 is CSATDRLGNEQFF. The CDR3, as DNA: TGCAGCGCCACGGACAGGTTGGGGAATGAGCAGTTCTTC.

V usage is TRBV27 and J usage is TRBJ2-1; the match to TRBD2 covers 7 bases. After removal of 8 bases from V and 3 bases from J, the junction contained 7 bases not matched to a gene. The CDR3 is made up of 14 amino acids. The germline V gene encodes CDR1 MNHEY and CDR2 SMNVEV (reference sequence). DNA for the CDR3: TGTGCCAGCCGTCTCGGGGGGATCTACAATGAGCAGTTCTTC. Residues: CASRLGGIYNEQFF.

The CDR3 bases are TGTGCCAGCAGTATACTTAGACTGGCAACTAGCACAGATACGCAGTATTTT. This sequence encodes CASSILRLATSTDTQYF. The chain employs TRBV27 and TRBJ2-3; no reliable D call. Germline V gene lookup returns CDR1 MNHEY and CDR2 SMNVEV (reference sequence). The CDR3 length is 17 residues. The V gene lost 5 bases and the J gene lost 0 bases, with 18 bases spanning the gap.

The V gene is TRBV28, the J gene TRBJ1-5, with TRBD1 as a possible D gene (5 bases). V lost 2 bases to trimming and J lost 6 bases, with 17 bases between them. This CDR3 has 16 residues. From germline, CDR1 is MDHEN and CDR2 SYDVKM. The CDR3, as DNA: TGTGCCAGCAGTTTAGTAACAGGTGATCTCTTTCAGCCCCAGCATTTT. Translated, it gives CASSLVTGDLFQPQHF.

The rearrangement joins TRBV6-5 to TRBJ2-2; perhaps TRBD1 as D (5 bases). Per the germline V gene, CDR1 is MNHEY and CDR2 is SVGAGI. With 0 bases removed from V and 7 bases from J, the gap between germline ends came to 9 bases. This CDR3 has 14 residues. CDR3 in amino acids: CASSYSSGFGELFF. As DNA, the CDR3 is TGTGCCAGCAGTTACTCGTCAGGGTTCGGGGAGCTGTTTTTT.

The gene calls are TRBV6-6 and TRBJ2-1; 8 nucleotides agree with TRBD2. The CDR3 consists of 15 residues. From germline, CDR1 is MNHNY and CDR2 SVGAGI (reference sequence). The trim removed 6 bases at V and 7 bases at J, leaving 11 bases unmatched. The DNA for the CDR3 is TGTGCCAGCAGAGGACTAGCACGAGTAGGTAATGAGCAGTTCTTC. This translates into CASRGLARVGNEQFF.

This rearrangement joins TRBV27 to TRBJ2-7; 7 bases agree with TRBD1. The junction had 3 bases not matched to a gene; V was cut back by 6 bases and J by 7 bases. The length of the CDR3 is 11 residues. Germline CDR1 and CDR2: MNHEY and SMNVEV (reference sequence). DNA of the CDR3: TGTGCCAGCAGACAGACAGGGGAGCAGTACTTC. Its translation: CASRQTGEQYF.

The chain is built from TRBV29-1 and TRBJ2-7; 8 bases are a match to TRBD2. The CDR3 has 14 amino acids. Germline V gene data show CDR1 as SQVTM and CDR2 as ANQGSEA. The J segment lost 5 bases and the V segment lost 0 bases, leaving 6 bases of the junction unmatched. DNA of the CDR3: TGCAGCGTTGAAGATCCGAGCGGGAGAGACGAGCAGTACTTC. It specifies CSVEDPSGRDEQYF.

In regard to this clone: The same CDR3 is also encoded by other DNA sequences in this sample. V and J are TRBV28 and TRBJ1-3, with unresolved D. The CDR3 is 15 amino acids. Looked up from germline, CDR1 is MDHEN and CDR2 is SYDVKM. The V end was cut by 2 bases, the J end by 0 bases, with 8 bases between. The DNA of the CDR3 is TGTGCCAGCAGTTTAGACATCAGCTCTGGAAACACCATATATTTT. It yields the protein CASSLDISSGNTIYF.